This T cell receptor (beta chain) was recovered during a study of T cells in localized non-small cell lung cancer. Study-level results: Sequence data derive from only one tumor region, so heterogeneity remains possible.

The protocol was immunoSEQ multiplex PCR, while the TCRdb copy is restricted to in-frame clones and leaves out a portion. The sample carries 50,000 to 70,000 clones, roughly 81% recorded once. As for this clone: What it recognizes is unknown.

This CDR3 contains 13 residues. The V end was cut by 5 bases, the J end by 0 bases, with 7 bases between. CDR1 is MNHEY, CDR2 SMNVEV, per germline (reference sequence). The receptor comes from a man between 40 and 70 years old with stage II lung adenocarcinoma. Sequencing used PBMCs, obtained before any cancer treatment. The rearrangement uses TRBV27 and TRBJ1-1; unclear D gene. The CDR3 region has the DNA TGTGCCAGCAGTCTTCAGATGAACACTGAAGCTTTCTTT. This sequence encodes CASSLQMNTEAFF.